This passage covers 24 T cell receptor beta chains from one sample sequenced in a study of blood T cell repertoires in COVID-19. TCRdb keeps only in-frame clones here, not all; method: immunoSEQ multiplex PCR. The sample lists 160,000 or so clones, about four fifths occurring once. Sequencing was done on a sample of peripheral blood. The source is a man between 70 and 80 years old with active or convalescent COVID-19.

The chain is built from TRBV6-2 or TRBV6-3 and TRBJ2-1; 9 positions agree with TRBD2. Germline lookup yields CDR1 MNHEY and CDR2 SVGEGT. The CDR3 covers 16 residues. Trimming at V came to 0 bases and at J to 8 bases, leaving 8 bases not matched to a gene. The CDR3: CASSYSLAGGQDEQFF. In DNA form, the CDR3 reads TGTGCCAGCAGTTACTCTCTCGCGGGGGGGCAGGATGAGCAGTTCTTC.

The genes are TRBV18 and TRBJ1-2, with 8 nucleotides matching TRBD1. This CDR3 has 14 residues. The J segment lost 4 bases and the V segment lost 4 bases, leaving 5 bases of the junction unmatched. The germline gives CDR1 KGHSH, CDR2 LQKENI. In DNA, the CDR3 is TGTGCCAGCTCACAGGGACAGGAGCTCTATGGCTACACCTTC. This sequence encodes CASSQGQELYGYTF.

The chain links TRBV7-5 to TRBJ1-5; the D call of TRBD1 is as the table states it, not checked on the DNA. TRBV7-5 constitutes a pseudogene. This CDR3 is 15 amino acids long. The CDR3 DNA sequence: TGTGCCAGAAGCCCCGCCGTACAGGGTCATCAGCCCCAGCATTTT. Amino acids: CARSPAVQGHQPQHF.

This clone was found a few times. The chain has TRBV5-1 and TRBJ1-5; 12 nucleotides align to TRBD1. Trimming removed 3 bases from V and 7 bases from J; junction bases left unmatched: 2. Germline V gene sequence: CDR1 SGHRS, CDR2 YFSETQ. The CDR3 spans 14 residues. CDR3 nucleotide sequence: TGCGCCAGCAGCTCCGGGACAGGGGGCCAGCCCCAGCATTTT. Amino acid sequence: CASSSGTGGQPQHF.

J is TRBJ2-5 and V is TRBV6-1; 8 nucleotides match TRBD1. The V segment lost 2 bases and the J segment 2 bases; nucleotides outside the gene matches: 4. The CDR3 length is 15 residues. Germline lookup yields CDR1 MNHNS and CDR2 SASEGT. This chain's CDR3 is CASSELGDRQETQYF. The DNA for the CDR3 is TGTGCCAGCAGTGAATTGGGGGACAGGCAAGAGACCCAGTACTTC.

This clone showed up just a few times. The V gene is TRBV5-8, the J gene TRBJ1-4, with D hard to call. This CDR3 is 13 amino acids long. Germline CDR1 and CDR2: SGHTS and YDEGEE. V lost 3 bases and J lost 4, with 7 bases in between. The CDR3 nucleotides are TGTGCCAGCAGCTCGGGTTATAATGAAAAACTGTTTTTT. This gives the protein CASSSGYNEKLFF.

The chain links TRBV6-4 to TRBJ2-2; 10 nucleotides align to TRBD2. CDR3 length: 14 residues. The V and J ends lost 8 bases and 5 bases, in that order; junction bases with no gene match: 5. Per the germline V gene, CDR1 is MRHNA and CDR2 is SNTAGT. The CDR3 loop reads CASLGLAETGELFF. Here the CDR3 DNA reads TGTGCCAGCCTAGGACTAGCGGAGACCGGGGAGCTGTTTTTT.

The CDR3 sequence: CASRRSSSYEQYF. CDR3 sequence (DNA): TGCGCCAGCAGGAGATCGAGCTCCTACGAGCAGTACTTC. The J gene is TRBJ2-7, the V gene TRBV5-1; D ambiguous. CDR3 length: 13 residues. Between the trimmed V and J ends, which lost 5 bases and 0 bases, there was a span of 9 bases. In germline, CDR1 is SGHRS, CDR2 YFSETQ.

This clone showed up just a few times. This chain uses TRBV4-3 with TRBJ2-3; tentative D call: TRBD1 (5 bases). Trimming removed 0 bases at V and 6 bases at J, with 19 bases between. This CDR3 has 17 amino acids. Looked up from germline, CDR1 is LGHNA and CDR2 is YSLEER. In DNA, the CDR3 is TGCGCCAGCAGCCAAGACTCAGGGCAGGGATTGTCCGATACGCAGTATTTT. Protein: CASSQDSGQGLSDTQYF.

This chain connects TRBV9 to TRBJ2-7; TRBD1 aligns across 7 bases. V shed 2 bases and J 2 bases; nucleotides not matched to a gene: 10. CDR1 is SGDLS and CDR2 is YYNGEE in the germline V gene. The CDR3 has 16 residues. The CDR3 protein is CASSVQPTGNPYEQYF. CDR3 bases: TGTGCCAGCAGCGTTCAACCGACAGGGAACCCCTACGAGCAGTACTTC.

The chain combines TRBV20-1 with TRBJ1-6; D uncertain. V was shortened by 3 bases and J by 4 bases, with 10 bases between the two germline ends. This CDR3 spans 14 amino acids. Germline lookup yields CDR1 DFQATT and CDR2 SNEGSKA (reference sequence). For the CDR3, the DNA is TGCAGTGCTAGTATCGGTCCATATAATTCACCCCTCCACTTT. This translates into CSASIGPYNSPLHF.

The chain's CDR3 is CASSQGHDRQETQYF. CDR3 bases: TGCGCCAGCAGCCAAGGTCATGACAGGCAAGAGACCCAGTACTTC. This chain uses TRBV4-1 with TRBJ2-5; D is possibly TRBD1 (6 bases). Trimming cost V 1 base and J 2 bases, with 11 bases left between them. This CDR3 spans 15 amino acids. From germline, CDR1 is MGHRA and CDR2 YSYEKL.

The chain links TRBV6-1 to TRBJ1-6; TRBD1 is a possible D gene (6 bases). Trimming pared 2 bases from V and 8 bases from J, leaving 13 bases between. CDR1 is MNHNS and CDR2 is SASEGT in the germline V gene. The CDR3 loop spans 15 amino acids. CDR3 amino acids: CASSELGGNDSPLHF. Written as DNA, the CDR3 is TGTGCCAGCAGTGAATTAGGGGGTAACGATTCACCCCTCCACTTT.

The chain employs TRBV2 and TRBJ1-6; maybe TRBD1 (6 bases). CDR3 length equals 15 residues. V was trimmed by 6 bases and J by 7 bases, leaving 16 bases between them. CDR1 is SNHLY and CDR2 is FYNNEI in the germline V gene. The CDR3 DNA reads TGTGCCAGCAGGGCTACGTCAGGGGAAAATTCACCCCTCCACTTT. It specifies CASRATSGENSPLHF.

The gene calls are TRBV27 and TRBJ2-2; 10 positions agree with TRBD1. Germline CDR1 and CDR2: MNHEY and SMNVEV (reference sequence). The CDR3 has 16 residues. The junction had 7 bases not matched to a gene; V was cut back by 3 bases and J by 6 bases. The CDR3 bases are TGTGCCAGCAGTTTGAGGGACAGGGGAGGTCCCGGGGAGCTGTTTTTT. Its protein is CASSLRDRGGPGELFF.

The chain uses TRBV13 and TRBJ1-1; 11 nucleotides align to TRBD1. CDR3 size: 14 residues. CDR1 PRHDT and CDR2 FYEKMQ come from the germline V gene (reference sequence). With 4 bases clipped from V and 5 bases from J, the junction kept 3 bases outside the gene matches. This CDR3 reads CASSWDRGWTEAFF. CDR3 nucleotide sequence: TGTGCCAGCAGCTGGGACAGGGGGTGGACTGAAGCTTTCTTT.

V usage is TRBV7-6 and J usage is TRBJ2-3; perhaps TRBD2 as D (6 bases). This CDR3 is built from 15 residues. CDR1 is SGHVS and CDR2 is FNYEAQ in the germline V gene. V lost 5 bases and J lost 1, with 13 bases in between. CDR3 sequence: CASSVSGGGTDTQYF. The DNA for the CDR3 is TGTGCCAGCAGCGTATCAGGCGGGGGCACAGATACGCAGTATTTT. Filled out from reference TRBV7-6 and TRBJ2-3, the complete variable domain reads GAGVSQSPRYKVTKRGQDVALRCDPISGHVSLYWYRQALGQGPEFLTYFNYEAQQDKSGLPNDRFSAERPEGSISTLTIQRTEQRDSAMYRCASSVSGGGTDTQYFGPGTRLTVL.

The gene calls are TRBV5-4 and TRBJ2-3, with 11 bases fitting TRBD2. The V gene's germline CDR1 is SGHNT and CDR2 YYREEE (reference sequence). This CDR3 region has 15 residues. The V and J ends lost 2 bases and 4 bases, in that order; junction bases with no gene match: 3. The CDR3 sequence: CASSLGLAGSDTQYF. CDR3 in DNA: TGTGCCAGCAGCTTAGGACTAGCGGGTTCAGATACGCAGTATTTT.

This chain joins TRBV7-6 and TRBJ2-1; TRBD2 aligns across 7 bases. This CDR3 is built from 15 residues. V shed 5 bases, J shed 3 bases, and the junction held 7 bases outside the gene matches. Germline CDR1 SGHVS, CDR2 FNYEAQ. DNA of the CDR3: TGTGCCAGCAGCCTGGGGGGGACCATCTACAATGAGCAGTTCTTC. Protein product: CASSLGGTIYNEQFF.

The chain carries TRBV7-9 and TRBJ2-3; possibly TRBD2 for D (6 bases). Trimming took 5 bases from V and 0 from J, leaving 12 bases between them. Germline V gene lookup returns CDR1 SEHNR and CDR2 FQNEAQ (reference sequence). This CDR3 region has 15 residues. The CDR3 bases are TGTGCCAGCAGCGGCGGGGCTATTAGCACAGATACGCAGTATTTT. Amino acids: CASSGGAISTDTQYF. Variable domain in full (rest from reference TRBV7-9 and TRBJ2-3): DTGVSQNPRHKITKRGQNVTFRCDPISEHNRLYWYRQTLGQGPEFLTYFQNEAQLEKSRLLSDRFSAERPKGSFSTLEIQRTEQGDSAMYLCASSGGAISTDTQYFGPGTRLTVL.

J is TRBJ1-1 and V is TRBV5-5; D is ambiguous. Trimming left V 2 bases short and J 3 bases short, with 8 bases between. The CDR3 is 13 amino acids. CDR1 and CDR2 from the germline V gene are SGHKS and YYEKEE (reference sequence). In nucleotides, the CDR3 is TGTGCCAGCAGCTTCGAAGGAGACACTGAAGCTTTCTTT. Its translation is CASSFEGDTEAFF.

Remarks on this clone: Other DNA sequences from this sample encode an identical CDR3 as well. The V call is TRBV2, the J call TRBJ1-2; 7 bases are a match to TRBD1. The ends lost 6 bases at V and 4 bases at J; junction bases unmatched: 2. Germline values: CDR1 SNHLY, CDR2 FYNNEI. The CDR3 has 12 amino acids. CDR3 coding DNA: TGTGCCAGCAGGGGACAGATCTATGGCTACACCTTC. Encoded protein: CASRGQIYGYTF.

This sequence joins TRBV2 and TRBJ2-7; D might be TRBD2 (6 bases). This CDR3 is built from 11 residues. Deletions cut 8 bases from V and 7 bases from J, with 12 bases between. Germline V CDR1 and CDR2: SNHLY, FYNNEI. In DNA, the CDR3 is TGTGCCAGCGGTCCAGGAGGGGAGCAGTACTTC. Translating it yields CASGPGGEQYF.

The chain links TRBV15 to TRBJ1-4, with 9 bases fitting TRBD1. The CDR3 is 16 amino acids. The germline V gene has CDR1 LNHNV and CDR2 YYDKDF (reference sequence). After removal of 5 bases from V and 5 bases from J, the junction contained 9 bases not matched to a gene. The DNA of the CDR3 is TGTGCCACCAGCCGAAAGCCGGGACAGGGCAATGAAAAACTGTTTTTT. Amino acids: CATSRKPGQGNEKLFF. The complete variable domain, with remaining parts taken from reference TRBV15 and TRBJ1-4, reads DAMVIQNPRYQVTQFGKPVTLSCSQTLNHNVMYWYQQKSSQAPKLLFHYYDKDFNNEADTPDNFQSRRPNTSFCFLDIRSPGLGDTAMYLCATSRKPGQGNEKLFFGSGTQLSVL.